A single sample is the source of the 24 T cell receptor beta chains below, sequenced in a study of control samples from healthy donors and cancer patients. Clones were sequenced by immunoSEQ multiplex PCR, and TCRdb holds only the in-frame ones, with some missing. The sample carries more than 120,000 clones, more than 85% recorded once. Sequenced sample: blood. The receptors were sampled from a man aged 30 to 39 in good health.

This chain links TRBV6-5 with TRBJ2-5, with TRBD1 matching 7 bases. There are 15 residues in the CDR3. Per the germline V gene, CDR1 is MNHEY and CDR2 is SVGAGI. J gave up 2 bases and V 6 bases, and 9 bases lay outside the gene matches. CDR3 bases: TGTGCCAGCAGCCGCGACGGGACAGATCAAGAGACCCAGTACTTC. Translated, it gives CASSRDGTDQETQYF.

The J gene is TRBJ2-7, the V gene TRBV21-1; the table's D gene call, TRBD1, was not cross checked with the DNA. TRBV21-1 is a known pseudogene. CDR3 length: 15 residues. CDR3 bases: TGTGCCAGCAGCAAACGTCAGGTGCCTTCCTACGAGCAGTACTTC. The encoded protein is CASSKRQVPSYEQYF.

Details on this clone: Distinct nucleotide sequences in the sample also encode this CDR3. The chain is built from TRBV2 and TRBJ2-7; the D is unclear. Germline-derived CDR1 and CDR2 are SNHLY and FYNNEI. The V end was cut by 6 bases, the J end by 2 bases, with 2 bases between. CDR3 length: 10 amino acids. The CDR3 protein is CASSTYEQYF. The CDR3 DNA reads as TGTGCCAGCAGCACCTACGAGCAGTACTTC.

The V call is TRBV5-6, the J call TRBJ1-2; D is perhaps TRBD1 (5 bases). Germline CDR1 reads SGHDT; CDR2 reads YYEEEE. This CDR3 is 12 amino acids long. Trimming cost V 4 bases and J 2 bases, with 6 bases left between them. The CDR3 loop reads CASSRDNYGYTF. The CDR3 DNA is TGTGCCAGCAGCCGGGACAACTATGGCTACACCTTC.

This chain connects TRBV28 to TRBJ2-7; D possibly corresponds to TRBD2 (6 bases). The germline V gene has CDR1 MDHEN and CDR2 SYDVKM. V was pared by 5 bases and J by 6 bases, with 11 bases between. CDR3 length: 12 residues. In nucleotides, the CDR3 is TGTGCCAGCAGTCGGCTAGCGATCGAGCAGTACTTC. Amino acids: CASSRLAIEQYF.

The J gene is TRBJ2-7, the V gene TRBV5-4, with 7 bases fitting TRBD2. CDR1 and CDR2 from the germline V gene are SGHNT and YYREEE (reference sequence). V gave up 3 bases and J gave up 4 bases; unmatched junction bases: 10. The CDR3 spans 15 residues. CDR3 DNA sequence: TGTGCCAGCAGCTCCCGTGAGCGGGGTGGGTACGAGCAGTACTTC. Amino acid sequence: CASSSRERGGYEQYF.

The genes are TRBV27 and TRBJ2-7; 10 nucleotides align to TRBD2. The CDR3 consists of 14 residues. The junction had 5 bases not matched to a gene; V was cut back by 5 bases and J by 4 bases. Germline V gene sequence: CDR1 MNHEY, CDR2 SMNVEV (reference sequence). The chain's CDR3 is CASSKLAGSYEQYF. The DNA of the CDR3 is TGTGCCAGCAGTAAACTAGCGGGGAGTTACGAGCAGTACTTC.

The CDR3 DNA is TGTGCCAGCAGCCAAGAAATCGGCAGGGGGTTGGCTTACTATGGCTACACCTTC. This gives the protein CASSQEIGRGLAYYGYTF. The chain combines TRBV3-1 (or the pseudogene TRBV3-2) with TRBJ1-2; 7 bases fit TRBD1. The germline CDR1 and CDR2 sequences are LGHDT and YNNKEL (reference sequence). Unmatched junction bases numbered 13, after V lost 0 bases and J lost 3 bases. CDR3 length: 18 residues.

The chain is built from TRBV10-1 and TRBJ2-3; D is perhaps TRBD1 (5 bases). The ends were cut back, 0 bases at V and 3 bases at J, with 10 bases in the middle. This CDR3 is built from 15 residues. Germline V gives CDR1 WNHNN, CDR2 SYGVQD (reference sequence). The CDR3 DNA follows: TGCGCCAGCAGTGAGTCCCCAGGGTTTACAGATACGCAGTATTTT. Translated: CASSESPGFTDTQYF.

The chain is built from TRBV6-1 and TRBJ2-2, with 8 bases matching TRBD1. V dropped 2 bases and J dropped 6; count of bases not matched to a gene: 2. The CDR3 is made up of 14 amino acids. Germline V gives CDR1 MNHNS, CDR2 SASEGT. DNA for the CDR3: TGTGCCAGCAGTGAATCACAGGGGGCCGGGGAGCTGTTTTTT. Encoded protein: CASSESQGAGELFF.

The V call is TRBV6-5, the J call TRBJ1-6; 9 positions agree with TRBD1. Trimming at V came to 4 bases and at J to 5 bases, leaving 6 bases not matched to a gene. Germline V gives CDR1 MNHEY, CDR2 SVGAGI. The CDR3 loop spans 16 amino acids. The CDR3 bases are TGTGCCAGCAGTTGGCACAGGGGGCCGGATAATTCACCCCTCCACTTT. Protein sequence: CASSWHRGPDNSPLHF.

The chain has TRBV12-5 and TRBJ1-4; 9 bases line up with TRBD1. Germline-derived CDR1 and CDR2 are LGHNT and FRNRAP. V shed 7 bases and J 2 bases; nucleotides not matched to a gene: 8. The CDR3 spans 16 residues. In DNA form, the CDR3 reads TGTGCTAGTGTCCCGGGACAGGGACGCACTAATGAAAAACTGTTTTTT. Protein sequence: CASVPGQGRTNEKLFF.

The count of this clone is one. The chain combines TRBV25-1 with TRBJ2-7, with TRBD2 matching 8 bases. The CDR3 totals 15 residues. The J segment lost 3 bases and the V segment lost 1 base, leaving 5 bases of the junction unmatched. Germline V lookup: CDR1 MGHDK, CDR2 SYGVNS. The CDR3 spells CASSESSGGSYEQYF. The CDR3 nucleotides are TGTGCCAGCAGTGAATCCAGCGGGGGTAGCTACGAGCAGTACTTC.

The rearrangement links TRBV4-2 to TRBJ1-1; D ambiguous. The CDR3 spans 15 residues. Trimming stripped 0 bases from V and 1 base from J, with 9 bases between. Germline lookup yields CDR1 LGHNA and CDR2 YNFKEQ. For the CDR3, the DNA is TGTGCCAGCAGCCAAGATCGGTTAAAGAACACTGAAGCTTTCTTT. As protein: CASSQDRLKNTEAFF.

This rearrangement joins TRBV5-1 to TRBJ1-2, with 11 positions matching TRBD1. This CDR3 is 15 amino acids long. The V segment lost 2 bases and the J segment 6 bases; nucleotides outside the gene matches: 6. The germline V gene encodes CDR1 SGHRS and CDR2 YFSETQ. Here the CDR3 reads CASSLRGQGDHGYTF. In DNA, the CDR3 is TGCGCCAGCAGCTTAAGGGGACAGGGGGATCATGGCTACACCTTC.

The chain uses TRBV28 and TRBJ1-3, with no clear D. With 9 bases removed from V and 3 bases from J, the gap between germline ends came to 9 bases. CDR1 MDHEN and CDR2 SYDVKM come from the germline V gene. This CDR3 spans 12 amino acids. CDR3 DNA sequence: TGTGCCAGTCTCAATTTTGGAAACACCATATATTTT. It translates to CASLNFGNTIYF.

The chain joins TRBV11-3 to TRBJ1-4; D is unresolved. The CDR3 consists of 14 residues. CDR1 and CDR2 (germline): SGHNT, YENEEA. V lost 8 bases and J lost 7, with 17 bases in between. For the CDR3, the DNA is TGTGCCAGCGACCAGGCAGGCCACGGTGAAAAACTGTTTTTT. Residues: CASDQAGHGEKLFF.

This clone was counted between two and nine times. The chain couples TRBV7-9 to TRBJ2-7; D not certain. V was trimmed by 6 bases and J by 1 base, leaving 10 bases between them. CDR1 is SEHNR, CDR2 FQNEAQ, per germline (reference sequence). CDR3 length equals 13 residues. CDR3 sequence: CASRSDKSYEQYF. CDR3 bases: TGTGCCAGCAGATCAGACAAGTCCTACGAGCAGTACTTC.

The chain is built from TRBV25-1 and TRBJ1-1; 7 nucleotides match TRBD1. The germline gives CDR1 MGHDK, CDR2 SYGVNS. The CDR3 covers 15 residues. J gave up 4 bases and V 10 bases, and 15 bases lay outside the gene matches. CDR3 in amino acids: CAIFNRGRMGTEAFF. DNA of the CDR3: TGTGCCATCTTCAACAGGGGAAGAATGGGCACTGAAGCTTTCTTT.

V is TRBV6-5 and J is TRBJ2-1, with a tentative D call TRBD1 (6 bases). The CDR3 length is 15 residues. V lost 6 bases to trimming and J lost 3 bases, with 15 bases between them. The germline V gene has CDR1 MNHEY and CDR2 SVGAGI. As DNA, the CDR3 is TGTGCCAGCAGCCCGGACAGAGGGCTCTACAATGAGCAGTTCTTC. This sequence encodes CASSPDRGLYNEQFF.

The chain is built from TRBV30 and TRBJ1-2; 7 bases agree with TRBD1. CDR3 length equals 14 residues. Per germline, CDR1 GTSNPN and CDR2 SVGIG (reference sequence). J was trimmed by 4 bases and V by 4 bases; bases with no gene match: 9. The CDR3 is CAWNRGQEIYGYTF. DNA of the CDR3: TGTGCCTGGAATAGAGGACAGGAGATCTATGGCTACACCTTC.

This sequence joins TRBV28 and TRBJ1-2; D not resolved. Germline lookup yields CDR1 MDHEN and CDR2 SYDVKM. This CDR3 is built from 12 residues. V lost 11 bases and J lost 4, with 14 bases in between. The chain's CDR3 is CAARVIGYGYTF. The DNA of the CDR3 is TGTGCCGCACGTGTAATTGGCTATGGCTACACCTTC.

The chain couples TRBV19 to TRBJ1-6; no reliable D call. Germline-derived CDR1 and CDR2 are LNHDA and SQIVND (reference sequence). This CDR3 has 12 amino acids. Trimming removed 4 bases from V and 9 bases from J, with 7 bases in between. In nucleotides, the CDR3 is TGTGCCAGTAGTACCCCCCCTTCACCCCTCCACTTT. Encoded protein: CASSTPPSPLHF.

Here the CDR3 DNA reads TGTGCCAGCAGCTTGGGACCCCTCAGCTCCTACGAGCAGTACTTC. This sequence encodes CASSLGPLSSYEQYF. This chain joins TRBV5-5 and TRBJ2-7; D gene ambiguous. Trimming took off 0 bases at V and 0 bases at J, with 10 bases between the two ends. Per germline, CDR1 SGHKS and CDR2 YYEKEE (reference sequence). This CDR3 is built from 15 residues.